This T cell receptor (beta chain) was observed in a study of blood T cell repertoires in COVID-19. Study-level information: Sources were T cells, B-cell-depleted T cells, or PBMCs; the material itself was cDNA or gDNA.

Germline CDR1 is SGHDN and CDR2 is FVKESK. V shed 4 bases and J 7 bases; nucleotides not matched to a gene: 11. This CDR3 comprises 17 residues. This clone has only a few counts. Clones were sequenced by immunoSEQ multiplex PCR, and TCRdb holds only the in-frame ones, with some missing. The data hold about 40,000 clones, with 80% to 90% observed a single time. The sequence came from a human donor in a cohort sampled during active COVID-19. Sequenced input: peripheral blood. This rearrangement joins TRBV14 to TRBJ1-6; TRBD1 aligns across 9 bases. The CDR3 DNA sequence: TGTGCCAGCAGCCGGTCGGGGACAGGGATACAGAATTCACCCCTCCACTTT. Its translation: CASSRSGTGIQNSPLHF.